Each of the 15 T cell receptor beta chains below was sequenced from the same sample in a study of siplizumab effects on memory and regulatory T cells. Libraries were prepared by immunoSEQ multiplex PCR; TCRdb keeps only in-frame clonotypes and omits some of them. The repertoire holds around 100,000 clones, with about nine tenths as singletons. The sequenced sample consisted of CD4+ T cells sorted from blood. The origin of the receptors is a human donor in good health.

The rearrangement joins TRBV9 to TRBJ2-3, with D possibly TRBD2 on 6 matching bases. The germline V gene has CDR1 SGDLS and CDR2 YYNGEE. Trimming shortened V by 2 bases and J by 6 bases, and 16 bases separated the two germline ends. The CDR3 spans 15 residues. CDR3 in DNA: TGTGCCAGCAGCGTTCGTCCTAGCGAGGGGGATACGCAGTATTTT. It is translated as CASSVRPSEGDTQYF. The full variable domain, its missing parts supplied by reference TRBV9 and TRBJ2-3, is DSGVTQTPKHLITATGQRVTLRCSPRSGDLSVYWYQQSLDQGLQFLIQYYNGEERAKGNILERFSAQQFPDLHSELNLSSLELGDSALYFCASSVRPSEGDTQYFGPGTRLTVL.

The table lists this clone with a few counts. The chain employs TRBV6-6 and TRBJ1-1; D unclear. CDR3 length: 13 residues. Trimming took off 6 bases at V and 2 bases at J, with 10 bases between the two ends. The germline CDR1 and CDR2 sequences are MNHNY and SVGAGI (reference sequence). CDR3: CASRAQTNTEAFF. The DNA for the CDR3 is TGTGCCAGCAGAGCCCAAACCAACACTGAAGCTTTCTTT.

This clone came up once. V usage is TRBV11-2 and J usage is TRBJ2-2; no clear D. Trimming took 2 bases from V and 4 from J, leaving 20 bases between them. CDR1 SGHAT and CDR2 FQNNGV come from the germline V gene. The CDR3 has 18 amino acids. The CDR3 protein is CASSLFSVRLYLTGELFF. In nucleotides, the CDR3 is TGTGCCAGCAGCTTATTCTCTGTGCGGCTTTATCTCACCGGGGAGCTGTTTTTT.

This rearrangement joins TRBV6-5 to TRBJ1-2; TRBD1 matches at 9 bases. Germline values: CDR1 MNHEY, CDR2 SVGAGI. The CDR3 sequence is 14 residues long. Losses at the gene ends were 5 bases for V and 4 bases for J; bases not matched to a gene: 5. The CDR3 spells CASSPGTGSYGYTF. CDR3 sequence (DNA): TGTGCCAGCAGTCCCGGGACAGGGAGCTATGGCTACACCTTC.

The rearrangement links TRBV7-9 to TRBJ2-7, with a weak D call TRBD1 (6 bases). CDR3 length: 15 amino acids. V lost 4 bases and J lost 3, with 16 bases in between. Germline V gene lookup returns CDR1 SEHNR and CDR2 FQNEAQ (reference sequence). CDR3 nucleotide sequence: TGTGCCAGCAGCTCCCAACAGGGAACATTCTACGAGCAGTACTTC. It yields the protein CASSSQQGTFYEQYF.

This chain connects TRBV15 to TRBJ1-5; the match to TRBD1 covers 9 bases. In germline, CDR1 is LNHNV, CDR2 YYDKDF (reference sequence). The CDR3 spans 18 residues. Trimming removed 0 bases from V and 3 bases from J; junction bases left unmatched: 9. Here the CDR3 reads CATSRDRGWDRVNQPQHF. DNA of the CDR3: TGTGCCACCAGCAGAGATCGAGGTTGGGACAGGGTCAATCAGCCCCAGCATTTT.

The V gene is TRBV7-2, the J gene TRBJ1-2; 8 bases agree with TRBD1. This CDR3 contains 15 residues. Trimming removed 0 bases from V and 5 bases from J; junction bases left unmatched: 5. The germline gives CDR1 SGHTA, CDR2 FQGNSA. This CDR3 reads CASSLARQGNYGYTF. DNA for the CDR3: TGTGCCAGCAGCTTAGCGCGACAGGGGAATTATGGCTACACCTTC.

CDR3 in amino acids: CASSLVRQGANRNEQFF. The CDR3 nucleotides read TGTGCCAGCAGCTTAGTCCGTCAGGGGGCAAACCGCAATGAGCAGTTCTTC. The rearrangement uses TRBV11-1 and TRBJ2-1; TRBD1 agrees at 8 bases. V lost 1 base and J lost 6; bases outside the gene matches: 11. The CDR3 has 17 residues. Germline loops: CDR1 SGHAT, CDR2 FQDESV (reference sequence).

The chain is built from TRBV7-3 and TRBJ1-1; D is undetermined. V gave up 0 bases and J gave up 1 base, with 3 bases separating them. CDR1 is SGHTA, CDR2 FQGTGA, per germline. The CDR3 is 13 residues long. The CDR3 loop reads CASSLTENTEAFF. The CDR3 bases are TGTGCCAGCAGCTTAACAGAGAACACTGAAGCTTTCTTT.

The rearrangement links TRBV7-2 to TRBJ1-5; 7 nucleotides agree with TRBD1. Trimming cost V 2 bases and J 3 bases; bases outside gene matches: 7. This CDR3 contains 16 residues. Germline CDR1 is SGHTA and CDR2 is FQGNSA. The CDR3 spells CASSLRGQRVNQPQHF. The DNA for the CDR3 is TGTGCCAGCAGCTTAAGGGGGCAGCGAGTCAATCAGCCCCAGCATTTT.

The V call is TRBV18, the J call TRBJ2-7; D gene unclear. The germline V gene encodes CDR1 KGHSH and CDR2 LQKENI. The CDR3 consists of 12 residues. The germline V and J ends were trimmed by 2 bases and 5 bases, with 7 bases remaining between them. The CDR3 DNA is TGTGCCAGCTCACCAGTCAGAAACGAGCAGTACTTC. As protein: CASSPVRNEQYF.

CDR3 sequence reads: CASSLQENTEAFF. The CDR3 bases are TGTGCCAGCAGCCTACAGGAGAACACTGAAGCTTTCTTT. The chain couples TRBV7-3 to TRBJ1-1; D possibly corresponds to TRBD1 (5 bases). The germline CDR1 and CDR2 sequences are SGHTA and FQGTGA. V shed 5 bases and J shed 1 base, with 8 bases lying between them. CDR3 length equals 13 residues.

The V call is TRBV10-3, the J call TRBJ2-1; either TRBD1 or TRBD2 may fit D (5 bases each). Trimming shortened V by 4 bases and J by 6 bases, and 7 bases separated the two germline ends. The CDR3 has 12 residues. Germline CDR1 reads ENHRY; CDR2 reads SYGVKD. CDR3 nucleotides: TGTGCCATCAGTGGAGGGGTCAATGAGCAGTTCTTC. As protein: CAISGGVNEQFF.

Concerning this clone itself: A junction end diverges from the germline sequence, so it may reflect a read error. V usage is TRBV27 and J usage is TRBJ2-1; D might be TRBD2 (6 bases). This CDR3 contains 15 residues. CDR1 and CDR2 (germline): MNHEY, SMNVEV (reference sequence). The CDR3 DNA sequence: TGTGCCAGCAGTTCCGGGGGACTGTCCTCCAATGAGCAGTTCTTC. This translates into CASSSGGLSSNEQFF.

V is TRBV2 and J is TRBJ1-5; no firm D call. The CDR3 is 15 residues long. The germline CDR1 and CDR2 sequences are SNHLY and FYNNEI. Trimming cost V 2 bases and J 2 bases, with 10 bases left between them. CDR3 protein: CASSEWMRGNQPQHF. Written as DNA, the CDR3 is TGTGCCAGCAGTGAATGGATGAGGGGCAATCAGCCCCAGCATTTT.